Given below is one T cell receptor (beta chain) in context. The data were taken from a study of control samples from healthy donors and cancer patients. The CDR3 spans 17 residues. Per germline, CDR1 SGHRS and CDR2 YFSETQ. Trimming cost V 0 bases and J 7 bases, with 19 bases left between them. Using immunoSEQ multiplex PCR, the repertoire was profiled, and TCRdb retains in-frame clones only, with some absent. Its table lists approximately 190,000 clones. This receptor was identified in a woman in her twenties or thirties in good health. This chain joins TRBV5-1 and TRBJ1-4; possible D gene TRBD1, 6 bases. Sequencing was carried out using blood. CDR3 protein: CASSLGNRAGWGEKLFF. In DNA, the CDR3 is TGCGCCAGCAGCTTGGGAAACAGGGCCGGCTGGGGTGAAAAACTGTTTTTT.